This T cell receptor beta chain was obtained from a study of T-cell memory formation after mild COVID-19 (dated by TCRdb to about 2021). Regarding the complete study: TCR sequence clusters from the two donors were found to be largely donor specific. T-cell clones expanding and contracting after mild COVID-19 in two donors were tracked by longitudinal TCRalpha and TCRbeta repertoire sequencing. The cohort was made up of two young adult volunteers, one female and one male, who were previously healthy. General findings and caveats noted by the study authors: Only a couple of mild cases were covered by the study, and larger cohorts that include severe cases with pre-infection samples were considered necessary. Contracting CD4+ clones appeared mostly in the CM and EM memory subsets, whereas CD8+ clones were enriched in EMRA. Clones that contracted from day 15 to 85 showed balanced CD4/CD8 phenotypes, whereas a second wave of clones that expanded from day 15 to 37 leaned towards CD4+. The second-wave clones that peaked on day 37 were not confirmed to be SARS-CoV-2 specific. Some responding clones were detected in pre-infection memory, which suggested that pre-existing cross-reactive memory T cells had joined the SARS-CoV-2 response.

This clonotype has more than one count but fewer than ten. The specificity of this receptor is unknown. No qualities accompany the bases; no much larger clone lies one base away. Ficoll-Paque density gradient centrifugation was used to isolate PBMCs. The data were produced on an Illumina NovaSeq 6000. Using 5'RACE with constant-segment primers, TCRalpha and TCRbeta cDNA libraries were constructed, with sample barcodes and unique molecular identifiers added in the process. RNA was extracted from every sample with Trizol reagent. Amplification of the libraries took two PCR steps, and the second step added a second sample barcode plus Illumina TruSeq adapters. Sequencing of the libraries was done on an Illumina NovaSeq, producing 2 x 150 bp paired-end reads. The paper's data handling went like this. With migec v1.2.7, reads were demultiplexed and then collapsed into UMI-guided consensus sequences. Using mixcr v2.1.11, the UMI consensuses were aligned to TRA and TRB V and J templates and assembled into clonotypes. A clonotype was counted as expanded or contracted only if both edgeR and NoisET called the change significant, with noise models trained on biological replicates. For edgeR calls, a false discovery rate-adjusted p below 0.01 and a log2 fold-change threshold of 1 were applied. As an exploratory analysis of dynamics, max-normalized trajectories of the 1000 most abundant clonotypes were examined by PCA with hierarchical clustering. Separately sequenced CD4+ and CD8+ repertoires were used to assign the CD4 or CD8 phenotype of responding clones. TCRdb reprocessing: public reads trimmed at Q25 with fastp, clones called with MiXCR, in-frame beta chains kept. Merged by CDR3 protein, the rows form single entries marked with the most common genes and DNA. The V and J calls reflect TCRdb's pipeline rather than the authors' work. The sample table records about 400,000 distinct CDR3 sequences; approximately 15% of these occur just once. About 20% of the sample rests with the top ten.

The CDR3 starts with the cysteine, ends with the phenylalanine, and has 13 residues. The read is trimmed to its CDR3 DNA, 39 bases read in frame from base 1. V gives up 3 bases and J gives up 2 bases, and the segment between their germline ends measures 8 bases. The germline V gene (reference sequence) supplies CDR1 SEHNR and CDR2 FQNEAQ. The TCR originated in a man aged 18 to 30 who had mild COVID-19 (a few samples of this study predate the infection). The sample titles of this study are shuffled in the database, so cell type and time point are left out; the donor was told from shared clones. Recombination linked TRBV7-9 to TRBJ2-7; the D gene is unclear. The sample taken for sequencing was PBMCs or a T cell subset sorted from them (not recorded which). The sequence in DNA is TGTGCCAGCAGCTTCGACGGAACCTACGAGCAGTACTTC. It translates to CASSFDGTYEQYF.